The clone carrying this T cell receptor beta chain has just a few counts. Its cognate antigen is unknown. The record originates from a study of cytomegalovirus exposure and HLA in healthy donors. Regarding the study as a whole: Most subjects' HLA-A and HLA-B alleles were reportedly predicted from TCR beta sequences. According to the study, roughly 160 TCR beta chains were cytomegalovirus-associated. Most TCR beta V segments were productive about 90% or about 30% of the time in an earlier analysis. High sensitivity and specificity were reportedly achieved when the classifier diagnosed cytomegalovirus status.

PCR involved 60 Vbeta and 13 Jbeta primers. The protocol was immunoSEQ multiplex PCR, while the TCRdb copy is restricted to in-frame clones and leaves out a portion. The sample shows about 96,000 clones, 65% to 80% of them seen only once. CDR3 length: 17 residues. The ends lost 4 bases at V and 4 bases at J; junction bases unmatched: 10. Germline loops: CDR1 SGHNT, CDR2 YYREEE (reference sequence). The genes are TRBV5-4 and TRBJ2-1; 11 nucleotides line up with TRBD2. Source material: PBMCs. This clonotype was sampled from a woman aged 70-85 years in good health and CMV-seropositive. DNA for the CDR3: TGTGCCAGCAGCGGAATCTCCGGGACTAGCGGATACAATGAGCAGTTCTTC. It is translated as CASSGISGTSGYNEQFF. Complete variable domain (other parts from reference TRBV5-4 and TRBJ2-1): ETGVTQSPTHLIKTRGQQVTLRCSSQSGHNTVSWYQQALGQGPQFIFQYYREEENGRGNFPPRFSGLQFPNYSSELNVNALELDDSALYLCASSGISGTSGYNEQFFGPGTRLTVL.